This entry features one TCR beta chain sequence. Its antigen is unknown. These data belong to a study of PD-1 blockade in mismatch repair-deficient tumors. General observations from the study: Rapid post-treatment expansion, then contraction, generally preceding radiologic response, marked tumor-resident clones.

The protocol was immunoSEQ multiplex PCR, while the TCRdb copy is restricted to in-frame clones and leaves out a portion. Counted here are some 97,000 clones, 82% occurring once; the ten biggest clones make up around 5.8%. V lost 0 bases, J lost 4 bases, and 12 bases lay in between. Germline values: CDR1 SGHTA, CDR2 FQGTGA. The CDR3 has 15 residues. All patients were mismatch repair deficient, assessed by either PCR or immunohistochemistry. The source material was peripheral blood, sampled 30 to 36 weeks after starting pembrolizumab. The TCR sequence derives from an adult with mismatch repair-deficient cancer. The V gene is TRBV7-3, the J gene TRBJ2-5; perhaps TRBD1 as D (5 bases). The CDR3 DNA reads as TGTGCCAGCAGCTTAACGGGCAGTAGGGGAGAGACCCAGTACTTC. Its protein is CASSLTGSRGETQYF. The complete variable domain, with remaining parts taken from reference TRBV7-3 and TRBJ2-5, reads GAGVSQTPSNKVTEKGKYVELRCDPISGHTALYWYRQSLGQGPEFLIYFQGTGAADDSGLPNDRFFAVRPEGSVSTLKIQRTERGDSAVYLCASSLTGSRGETQYFGPGTRLLVL.